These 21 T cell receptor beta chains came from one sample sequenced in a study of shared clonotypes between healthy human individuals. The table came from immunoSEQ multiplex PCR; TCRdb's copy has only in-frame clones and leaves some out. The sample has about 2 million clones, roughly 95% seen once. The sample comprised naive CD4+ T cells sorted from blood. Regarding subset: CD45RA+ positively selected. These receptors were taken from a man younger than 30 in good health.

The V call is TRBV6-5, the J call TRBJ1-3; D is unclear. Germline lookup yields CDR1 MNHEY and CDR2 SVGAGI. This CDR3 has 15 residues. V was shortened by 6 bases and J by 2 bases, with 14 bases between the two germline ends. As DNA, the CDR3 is TGTGCCAGCAGCCTCCGCAGGCCCACTGGAAACACCATATATTTT. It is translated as CASSLRRPTGNTIYF.

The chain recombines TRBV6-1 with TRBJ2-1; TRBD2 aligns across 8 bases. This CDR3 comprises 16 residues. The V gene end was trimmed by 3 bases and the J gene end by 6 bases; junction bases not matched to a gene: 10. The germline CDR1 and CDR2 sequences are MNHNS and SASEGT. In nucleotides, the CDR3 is TGTGCCAGCAGTGACCTAACCGGGACTAGTCCCAATGAGCAGTTCTTC. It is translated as CASSDLTGTSPNEQFF.

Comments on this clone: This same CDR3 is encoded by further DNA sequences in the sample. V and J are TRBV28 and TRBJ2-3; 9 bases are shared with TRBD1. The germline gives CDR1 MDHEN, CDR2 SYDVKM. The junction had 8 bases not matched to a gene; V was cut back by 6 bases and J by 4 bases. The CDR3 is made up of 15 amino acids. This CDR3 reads CASSSPGQGSDTQYF. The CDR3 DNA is TGTGCCAGCAGCTCTCCGGGACAGGGTTCAGATACGCAGTATTTT.

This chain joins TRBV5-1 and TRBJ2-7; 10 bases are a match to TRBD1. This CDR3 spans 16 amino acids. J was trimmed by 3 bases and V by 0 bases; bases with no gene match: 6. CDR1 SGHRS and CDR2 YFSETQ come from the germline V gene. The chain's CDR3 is CASSLAGTGAGYEQYF. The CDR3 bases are TGCGCCAGCAGCTTGGCCGGGACAGGGGCCGGCTACGAGCAGTACTTC.

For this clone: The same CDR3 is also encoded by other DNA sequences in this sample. The CDR3 coding sequence is TGTGCCTGGAGTCGAGGGGACACTGAAGCTTTCTTT. This translates into CAWSRGDTEAFF. The chain is built from TRBV30 and TRBJ1-1, with TRBD1 as a possible D gene (5 bases). This CDR3 has 12 residues. Deletions cut 2 bases from V and 3 bases from J, with 7 bases between. Germline V gene sequence: CDR1 GTSNPN, CDR2 SVGIG (reference sequence).

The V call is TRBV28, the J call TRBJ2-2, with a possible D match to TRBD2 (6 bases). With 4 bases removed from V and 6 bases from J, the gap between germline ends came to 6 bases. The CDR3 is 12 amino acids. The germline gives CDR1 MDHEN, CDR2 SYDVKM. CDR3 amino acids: CASSWGAGELFF. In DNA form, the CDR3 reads TGTGCCAGCAGTTGGGGGGCCGGGGAGCTGTTTTTT.

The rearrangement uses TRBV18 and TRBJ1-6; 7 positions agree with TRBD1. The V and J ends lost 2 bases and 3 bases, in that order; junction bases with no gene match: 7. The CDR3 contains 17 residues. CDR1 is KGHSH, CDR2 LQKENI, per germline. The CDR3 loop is CASSPVTGTVYNSPLHF. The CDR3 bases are TGTGCCAGCTCACCAGTGACAGGGACCGTCTATAATTCACCCCTCCACTTT.

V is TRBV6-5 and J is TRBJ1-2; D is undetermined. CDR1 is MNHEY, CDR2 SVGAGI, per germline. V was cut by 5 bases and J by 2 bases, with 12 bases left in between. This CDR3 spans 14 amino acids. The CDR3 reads CASSRKVGNYGYTF. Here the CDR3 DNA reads TGTGCCAGCAGTAGGAAAGTAGGGAACTATGGCTACACCTTC.

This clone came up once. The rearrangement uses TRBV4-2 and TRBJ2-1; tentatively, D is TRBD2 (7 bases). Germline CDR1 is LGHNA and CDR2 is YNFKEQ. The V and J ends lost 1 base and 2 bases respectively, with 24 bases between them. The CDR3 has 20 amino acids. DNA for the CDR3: TGTGCCAGCAGCCAAGCACCGGGGGGCGGAATCATCAGCACCTACAATGAGCAGTTCTTC. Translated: CASSQAPGGGIISTYNEQFF.

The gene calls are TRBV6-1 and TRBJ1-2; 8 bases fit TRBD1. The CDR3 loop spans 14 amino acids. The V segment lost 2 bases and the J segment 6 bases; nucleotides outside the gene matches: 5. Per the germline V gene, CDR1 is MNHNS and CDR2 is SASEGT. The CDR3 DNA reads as TGTGCCAGCAGTGAAAGCGACAGGGGTCATGGCTACACCTTC. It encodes CASSESDRGHGYTF.

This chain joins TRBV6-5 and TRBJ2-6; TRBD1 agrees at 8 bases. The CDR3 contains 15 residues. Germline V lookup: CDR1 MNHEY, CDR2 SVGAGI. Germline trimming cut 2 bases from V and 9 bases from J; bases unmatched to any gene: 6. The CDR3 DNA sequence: TGTGCCAGCAGTTACCTGGACAGGGAGGACAACGTCCTGACTTTC. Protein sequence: CASSYLDREDNVLTF.

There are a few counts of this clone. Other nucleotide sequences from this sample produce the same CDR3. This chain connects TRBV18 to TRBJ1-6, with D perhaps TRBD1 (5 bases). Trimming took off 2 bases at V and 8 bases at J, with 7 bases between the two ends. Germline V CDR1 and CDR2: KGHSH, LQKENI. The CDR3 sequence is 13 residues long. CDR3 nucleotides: TGTGCCAGCTCACCAGGGGCGGATTCACCCCTCCACTTT. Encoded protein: CASSPGADSPLHF.

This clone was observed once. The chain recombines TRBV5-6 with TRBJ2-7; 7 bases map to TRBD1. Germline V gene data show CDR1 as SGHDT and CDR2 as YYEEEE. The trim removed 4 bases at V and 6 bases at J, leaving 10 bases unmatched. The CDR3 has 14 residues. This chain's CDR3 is CASSLLRDRSEQYF. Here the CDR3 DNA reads TGTGCCAGCAGCCTCCTCCGGGACAGATCCGAGCAGTACTTC. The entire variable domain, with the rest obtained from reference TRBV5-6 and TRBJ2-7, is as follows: DAGVTQSPTHLIKTRGQQVTLRCSPKSGHDTVSWYQQALGQGPQFIFQYYEEEERQRGNFPDRFSGHQFPNYSSELNVNALLLGDSALYLCASSLLRDRSEQYFGPGTRLTVT.

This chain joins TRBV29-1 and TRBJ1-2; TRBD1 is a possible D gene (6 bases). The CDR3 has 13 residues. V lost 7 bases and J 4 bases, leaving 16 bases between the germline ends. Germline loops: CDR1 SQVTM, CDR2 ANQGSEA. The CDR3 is CSGYHGQSYGYTF. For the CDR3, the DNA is TGCAGCGGTTATCATGGACAGTCCTATGGCTACACCTTC. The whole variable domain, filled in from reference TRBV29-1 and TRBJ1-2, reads SAVISQKPSRDICQRGTSLTIQCQVDSQVTMMFWYRQQPGQSLTLIATANQGSEATYESGFVIDKFPISRPNLTFSTLTVSNMSPEDSSIYLCSGYHGQSYGYTFGSGTRLTVV.

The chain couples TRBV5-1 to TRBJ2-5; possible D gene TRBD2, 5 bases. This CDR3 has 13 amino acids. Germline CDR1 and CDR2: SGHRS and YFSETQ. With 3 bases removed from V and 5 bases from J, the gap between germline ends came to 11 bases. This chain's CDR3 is CASSSGSLETQYF. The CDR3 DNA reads TGCGCCAGCAGCTCGGGAAGCTTGGAGACCCAGTACTTC.

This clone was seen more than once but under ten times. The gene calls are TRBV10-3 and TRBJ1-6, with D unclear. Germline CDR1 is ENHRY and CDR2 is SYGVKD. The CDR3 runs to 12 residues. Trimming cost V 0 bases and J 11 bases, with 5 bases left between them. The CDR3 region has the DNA TGTGCCATCAGTGAGTCGATGACACCCCTCCACTTT. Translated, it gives CAISESMTPLHF.

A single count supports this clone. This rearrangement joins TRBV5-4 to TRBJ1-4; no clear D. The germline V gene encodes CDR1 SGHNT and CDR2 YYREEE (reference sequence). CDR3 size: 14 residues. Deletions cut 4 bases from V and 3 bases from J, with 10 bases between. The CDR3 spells CASSTEGSNEKLFF. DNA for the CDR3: TGTGCCAGCAGCACCGAAGGATCTAATGAAAAACTGTTTTTT.

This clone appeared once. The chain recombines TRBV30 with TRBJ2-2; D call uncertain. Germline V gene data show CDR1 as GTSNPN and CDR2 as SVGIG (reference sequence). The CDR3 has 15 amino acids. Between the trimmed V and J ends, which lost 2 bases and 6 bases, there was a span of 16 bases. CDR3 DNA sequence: TGTGCCTGGAGTTCTAAGGCTAGTTTGCCCGGGGAGCTGTTTTTT. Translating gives CAWSSKASLPGELFF.

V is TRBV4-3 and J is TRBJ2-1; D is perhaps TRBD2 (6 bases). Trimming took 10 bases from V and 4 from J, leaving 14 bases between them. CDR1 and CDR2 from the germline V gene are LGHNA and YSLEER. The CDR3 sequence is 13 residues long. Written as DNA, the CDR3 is TGCGCCATCCGGGACTGGAAGTACAATGAGCAGTTCTTC. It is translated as CAIRDWKYNEQFF.

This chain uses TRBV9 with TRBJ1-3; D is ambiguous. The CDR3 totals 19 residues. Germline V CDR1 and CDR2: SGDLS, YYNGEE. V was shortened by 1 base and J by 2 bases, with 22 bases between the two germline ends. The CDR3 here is CASSVSSGATLAAGNTIYF. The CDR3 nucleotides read TGTGCCAGCAGCGTATCAAGCGGAGCCACCCTAGCTGCTGGAAACACCATATATTTT.

The CDR3 bases are TGCGCCAGCAGCTTGGACAAAAACACCGGGGAGCTGTTTTTT. Translated: CASSLDKNTGELFF. The chain has TRBV5-1 and TRBJ2-2; D gene ambiguous. Germline CDR1 reads SGHRS; CDR2 reads YFSETQ. CDR3 length: 14 residues. V dropped 0 bases and J dropped 2 bases, with 5 bases sitting between them.